The next 27 T cell receptor beta chains were all read from a single sample in a study of T-cell reconstitution after alpha-beta-depleted transplantation in children. The library targeted TCRbeta and was prepared with unique molecular identifiers. Each CDR3 protein gets one entry after TCRdb re-called the PCR reads with MiXCR. Among around 200,000 distinct CDR3 sequences listed, about 6.4% were seen once. Sequenced here: PBMCs from the stem cell graft donor, sampled from the stem cell graft. All receptors come from a human donor who donated a stem cell graft to a child with Wiskott-Aldrich syndrome.

This clonotype was picked up many times. The rearrangement joins TRBV12-3 or TRBV12-4 to TRBJ2-1; D is uncertain. The V and J ends lost 5 bases and 9 bases respectively, with 8 bases between them. The CDR3 consists of 11 residues. CDR3 region: CASSLSVEQFF. The CDR3 bases are TGTGCCAGCAGTCTTTCCGTTGAGCAGTTCTTC.

This clonotype was seen only once. The chain combines TRBV23-1 with TRBJ1-2; D is uncertain. TRBV23-1 is treated as an ORF (open reading frame) with a function not yet certain. V shed 11 bases and J shed 7 bases, with 14 bases lying between them. The CDR3 covers 11 residues. CDR3 sequence reads: CAGRGSSGYTF. Written as DNA, the CDR3 is TGCGCCGGCCGAGGGTCGTCTGGCTACACCTTC.

This clonotype was recorded at least ten times. The rearrangement links TRBV20-1 to TRBJ1-5; D remains ambiguous. CDR1 and CDR2 from the germline V gene are DFQATT and SNEGSKA (reference sequence). This CDR3 contains 15 residues. Trimming took off 4 bases at V and 2 bases at J, with 15 bases between the two ends. CDR3 DNA sequence: TGCAGTGCTACTGACGGGCGGGGTGGCAATCAGCCCCAGCATTTT. Residues: CSATDGRGGNQPQHF.

This clonotype has a count of ten or more. The V gene is TRBV6-5, the J gene TRBJ2-5; weak D call: TRBD1 (6 bases). The V end lost 4 bases, the J end lost 5 bases, and 23 bases lay between the germline ends. The CDR3 spans 17 residues. Germline assignment: CDR1 MNHEY and CDR2 SVGAGI. CDR3 sequence (DNA): TGTGCCAGCAGTTTCCTTAGGGGGTCCCTTCGTCGGGAGACCCAGTACTTC. It encodes CASSFLRGSLRRETQYF.

This clonotype has at least ten counts. This chain uses TRBV29-1 with TRBJ2-7; D is undetermined. With 5 bases removed from V and 2 bases from J, the gap between germline ends came to 10 bases. This CDR3 contains 12 residues. Germline V lookup: CDR1 SQVTM, CDR2 ANQGSEA. DNA of the CDR3: TGCAGCGTTCAAATTGGGGCCTACGAGCAGTACTTC. It is translated as CSVQIGAYEQYF.

This clonotype was observed a few times. The chain is built from TRBV7-2 and TRBJ1-1, with 7 bases matching TRBD1. Germline CDR1 and CDR2: SGHTA and FQGNSA. CDR3 size: 14 residues. V lost 2 bases and J lost 4; bases outside the gene matches: 4. CDR3 sequence: CASSLLGGGTEAFF. Written as DNA, the CDR3 is TGTGCCAGCAGCTTATTAGGGGGCGGCACTGAAGCTTTCTTT.

The chain links TRBV5-4 to TRBJ2-5; TRBD1 aligns across 7 bases. Germline assignment: CDR1 SGHNT and CDR2 YYREEE (reference sequence). The length of the CDR3 is 15 residues. The V gene end was trimmed by 4 bases and the J gene end by 4 bases; junction bases not matched to a gene: 10. The CDR3, as DNA: TGTGCCAGCAGCGTCGGATGGGACAGAGGAGAGACCCAGTACTTC. Translation: CASSVGWDRGETQYF.

This clonotype has just a few counts. The rearrangement joins TRBV6-5 to TRBJ1-6, with a possible D match to TRBD1 (5 bases). Trimming shortened V by 7 bases and J by 2 bases, and 21 bases separated the two germline ends. Germline CDR1 and CDR2: MNHEY and SVGAGI. The length of the CDR3 is 18 residues. The CDR3 here is CASTLQGPGSAYNSPLHF. The DNA of the CDR3 is TGTGCCAGCACCCTCCAGGGCCCCGGGAGCGCCTATAATTCACCCCTCCACTTT.

This clonotype appeared a few times. This rearrangement joins TRBV3-1 to TRBJ1-1, with 9 bases identical to TRBD1. Germline lookup yields CDR1 LGHDT and CDR2 YNNKEL (reference sequence). There are 15 residues in the CDR3. Germline trimming cut 4 bases from V and 1 base from J; bases unmatched to any gene: 4. CDR3 in amino acids: CASSRKGQGNTEAFF. The CDR3, as DNA: TGTGCCAGCAGCCGAAAGGGACAGGGGAACACTGAAGCTTTCTTT.

At least ten counts were recorded for this clonotype. This chain connects TRBV6-1 to TRBJ2-7; 8 bases fit TRBD1. Germline trimming cut 7 bases from V and 5 bases from J; bases unmatched to any gene: 7. The CDR3 consists of 13 residues. The germline V gene encodes CDR1 MNHNS and CDR2 SASEGT. CDR3 region: CASKDRALNEQYF. CDR3 in DNA: TGTGCCAGCAAGGACAGGGCCCTTAACGAGCAGTACTTC.

The sample holds many counts of this clonotype. The chain carries TRBV18 and TRBJ2-7; 8 nucleotides line up with TRBD2. V shed 3 bases, J shed 1 base, and the junction held 5 bases outside the gene matches. Looked up from germline, CDR1 is KGHSH and CDR2 is LQKENI. The length of the CDR3 is 15 residues. CDR3 amino acids: CASSPQREISYEQYF. The CDR3 region has the DNA TGTGCCAGCTCACCCCAGCGGGAGATTTCCTACGAGCAGTACTTC.

This chain uses TRBV30 with TRBJ1-5, with D perhaps TRBD1 (5 bases). V dropped 0 bases and J dropped 7 bases, with 10 bases sitting between them. CDR3 size: 13 residues. From germline, CDR1 is GTSNPN and CDR2 SVGIG (reference sequence). In DNA form, the CDR3 reads TGTGCCTGGAGTGTACAGGCAGGCCAGCCCCAGCATTTT. Translating gives CAWSVQAGQPQHF. The full variable domain, with the rest looked up from reference TRBV30 and TRBJ1-5, is SQTIHQWPATLVQPVGSPLSLECTVEGTSNPNLYWYRQAAGRGLQLLFYSVGIGQISSEVPQNLSASRPQDRQFILSSKKLLLSDSGFYLCAWSVQAGQPQHFGDGTRLSIL.

This chain uses TRBV7-8 with TRBJ1-1, with D hard to call. CDR3 length: 13 residues. The V gene's germline CDR1 is SGHVS and CDR2 FQNEAQ. Trimming stripped 3 bases from V and 5 bases from J, with 10 bases between. The CDR3 bases are TGTGCCAGCAGCTTGCTAAAAACGACTGAAGCTTTCTTT. Translation gives CASSLLKTTEAFF.

This clonotype was observed at least ten times. The gene calls are TRBV15 and TRBJ2-5; TRBD2 aligns across 7 bases. CDR3 size: 16 residues. Germline-derived CDR1 and CDR2 are LNHNV and YYDKDF (reference sequence). V dropped 8 bases and J dropped 0; count of bases not matched to a gene: 12. CDR3 in amino acids: CATLKSSGKYQETQYF. The CDR3 nucleotides are TGTGCCACCCTGAAGTCTAGCGGAAAGTACCAAGAGACCCAGTACTTC.

This clonotype appeared many times. V gene TRBV10-3 combines with J gene TRBJ1-1; TRBD1 agrees at 7 bases. This CDR3 is 13 amino acids long. Germline V gene data show CDR1 as ENHRY and CDR2 as SYGVKD. Trimming removed 11 bases from V and 0 bases from J; junction bases left unmatched: 6. CDR3 sequence reads: CASRDRMNTEAFF. The CDR3 DNA reads TGTGCCTCCCGGGACAGAATGAACACTGAAGCTTTCTTT.

V is TRBV29-1 and J is TRBJ1-2; 7 nucleotides line up with TRBD1. This CDR3 has 12 amino acids. Germline assignment: CDR1 SQVTM and CDR2 ANQGSEA. V was pared by 4 bases and J by 7 bases, with 6 bases of the junction left unmatched. The CDR3 reads CSVGQGERGYTF. CDR3 bases: TGCAGCGTTGGACAGGGTGAACGTGGCTACACCTTC.

This clonotype was detected many times. The chain is built from TRBV20-1 and TRBJ2-7; weak D call: TRBD1 (6 bases). Looked up from germline, CDR1 is DFQATT and CDR2 is SNEGSKA (reference sequence). The V and J ends lost 0 bases and 2 bases respectively, with 20 bases between them. The CDR3 sequence is 17 residues long. CDR3 nucleotide sequence: TGCAGTGCTAGAGACGATTTGTTGGCAGGGGAGACCTACGAGCAGTACTTC. Its protein product is CSARDDLLAGETYEQYF.

In its sample, this clonotype was seen many times. The chain has TRBV2 and TRBJ2-3; TRBD2 aligns across 8 bases. Germline-derived CDR1 and CDR2 are SNHLY and FYNNEI. The CDR3 loop spans 20 amino acids. After removal of 0 bases from V and 2 bases from J, the junction contained 16 bases not matched to a gene. CDR3 sequence reads: CASSEAEFLYREGDTDTQYF. The CDR3 region has the DNA TGTGCCAGCAGTGAAGCCGAATTTCTATACCGGGAGGGGGACACAGATACGCAGTATTTT.

This clonotype was seen at least ten times. This chain links TRBV5-1 with TRBJ2-1; D perhaps matches TRBD1 (6 bases). This CDR3 region has 13 residues. Germline lookup yields CDR1 SGHRS and CDR2 YFSETQ. V lost 4 bases and J 12 bases, leaving 17 bases between the germline ends. The CDR3: CASSLDRDTLQFF. CDR3 bases: TGCGCCAGCAGCCTGGACCGGGACACATTGCAGTTCTTC.

This clonotype came up many times. J is TRBJ2-7 and V is TRBV27; D is possibly TRBD1 (6 bases). Germline CDR1 reads MNHEY; CDR2 reads SMNVEV (reference sequence). The V end was cut by 2 bases, the J end by 7 bases, with 18 bases between. This CDR3 spans 15 amino acids. In DNA form, the CDR3 reads TGTGCCAGCAGTTTAAATGGGGGCTCTATGAGGGAGCAGTACTTC. This encodes CASSLNGGSMREQYF.

This clonotype was seen at least ten times. The rearrangement uses TRBV4-3 and TRBJ2-3; 7 bases agree with TRBD2. Trimming at V came to 6 bases and at J to 4 bases, leaving 19 bases not matched to a gene. This CDR3 has 18 amino acids. Germline lookup yields CDR1 LGHNA and CDR2 YSLEER. The CDR3 loop is CASSPPPGTTARPDTQYF. CDR3 bases: TGCGCCAGCAGTCCGCCTCCCGGGACTACCGCCCGCCCAGATACGCAGTATTTT.

Many counts were recorded for this clonotype. CDR3 protein: CASSRQGGSNQPQHF. The CDR3 region has the DNA TGTGCCAGCAGCCGACAGGGAGGGAGCAATCAGCCCCAGCATTTT. The rearrangement joins TRBV12-3 or TRBV12-4 to TRBJ1-5, with 7 bases aligning to TRBD1. The CDR3 is 15 residues long. V was clipped by 6 bases and J by 1 base; unmatched bases: 6.

This clonotype has a count of ten or more. The genes are TRBV6-2 or TRBV6-3 and TRBJ1-5, with 8 nucleotides matching TRBD1. This CDR3 spans 14 amino acids. Germline V lookup: CDR1 MNHEY, CDR2 SVGEGT. Trimming cost V 5 bases and J 4 bases; bases outside gene matches: 4. In nucleotides, the CDR3 is TGTGCCAGCAGTCGGACAGGGATTAATCAGCCCCAGCATTTT. This codes for CASSRTGINQPQHF.

This clonotype was seen ten or more times. The J gene is TRBJ2-7, the V gene TRBV20-1; a weak D match, TRBD2 (5 bases). This CDR3 is 14 amino acids long. V was pared by 4 bases and J by 4 bases, with 17 bases between. Germline CDR1 is DFQATT and CDR2 is SNEGSKA (reference sequence). Written as DNA, the CDR3 is TGCAGTGCTATAAAGGTAGCGACCACTTACGAGCAGTACTTC. Protein sequence: CSAIKVATTYEQYF.

This chain uses TRBV20-1 with TRBJ2-4; TRBD1 aligns across 9 bases. Unmatched junction bases numbered 12, after V lost 5 bases and J lost 7 bases. The CDR3 contains 15 residues. Germline-derived CDR1 and CDR2 are DFQATT and SNEGSKA (reference sequence). The CDR3 is CSARDRVVGINIQYF. The CDR3 nucleotides are TGCAGTGCTCGGGACAGGGTTGTTGGGATTAACATTCAGTACTTC.

This clonotype was detected ten times or more. The J gene is TRBJ2-7, the V gene TRBV25-1; D might be TRBD1 (6 bases). V was clipped by 2 bases and J by 3 bases, with 20 bases between them. Germline CDR1 is MGHDK and CDR2 is SYGVNS. The CDR3 sequence is 17 residues long. The CDR3: CASSEPPGQPGNYEQYF. CDR3 sequence (DNA): TGTGCCAGCAGTGAACCTCCCGGACAGCCGGGCAACTACGAGCAGTACTTC.

The sample holds many counts of this clonotype. This chain links TRBV12-3 or TRBV12-4 with TRBJ1-6, with 8 bases identical to TRBD1. V was clipped by 7 bases and J by 9 bases; unmatched bases: 8. CDR3 size: 14 residues. CDR3 region: CASTRQGSSSPLHF. The CDR3, as DNA: TGTGCCAGCACCCGACAGGGGTCGAGTTCACCCCTCCACTTT.